Following are 8 T cell receptor beta chains from one sample sequenced in a study of shared clonotypes between healthy human individuals. Libraries were prepared by immunoSEQ multiplex PCR; TCRdb keeps only in-frame clonotypes and omits some of them. The sample has 330,000 or so clones; around 70% are singletons. Specimen: memory CD4+ T cells sorted from blood. Sample subset: CD45RA-negative fraction. All receptors come from a man aged 25 to 40 in good health.

The gene calls are TRBV14 and TRBJ2-3; D tentatively reads TRBD1 or TRBD2 (6 bases each). Looked up from germline, CDR1 is SGHDN and CDR2 is FVKESK. This CDR3 has 16 residues. Between the trimmed V and J ends, which lost 0 bases and 3 bases, there was a span of 13 bases. The CDR3 DNA is TGTGCCAGCAGCCAAGATCCCGGGGGCGCGACAGATACGCAGTATTTT. This encodes CASSQDPGGATDTQYF.

This chain uses TRBV28 with TRBJ2-7, with D unclear. V dropped 5 bases and J dropped 2 bases, with 13 bases sitting between them. The CDR3 is made up of 14 amino acids. Germline V CDR1 and CDR2: MDHEN, SYDVKM. This chain's CDR3 is CASSPPSLPYEQYF. Here the CDR3 DNA reads TGTGCCAGCAGTCCCCCGAGCCTGCCCTACGAGCAGTACTTC.

V and J are TRBV5-6 and TRBJ2-1; D gene uncertain. Germline V gene data show CDR1 as SGHDT and CDR2 as YYEEEE. The CDR3 spans 13 residues. The V and J ends lost 3 bases and 2 bases respectively, with 6 bases between them. The CDR3 DNA follows: TGTGCCAGCAGCTCATCTCCCTACAATGAGCAGTTCTTC. Translation gives CASSSSPYNEQFF. The variable domain in full, completed from reference TRBV5-6 and TRBJ2-1, reads DAGVTQSPTHLIKTRGQQVTLRCSPKSGHDTVSWYQQALGQGPQFIFQYYEEEERQRGNFPDRFSGHQFPNYSSELNVNALLLGDSALYLCASSSSPYNEQFFGPGTRLTVL.

This chain joins TRBV2 and TRBJ1-2, with 10 bases fitting TRBD1. V lost 6 bases and J lost 11; bases outside the gene matches: 6. The CDR3 loop spans 12 amino acids. Germline-derived CDR1 and CDR2 are SNHLY and FYNNEI. The CDR3 coding sequence is TGTGCCAGCAGAGACCGGGACAGGGGATACACCTTC. Translation: CASRDRDRGYTF.

CDR3 coding DNA: TGTGCCAGCAGTGCGGGTGAAGGCACTGAAGCTTTCTTT. This codes for CASSAGEGTEAFF. The V and J genes are TRBV2 and TRBJ1-1; D not certain. Trimming took 4 bases from V and 4 from J, leaving 10 bases between them. This CDR3 region has 13 residues. Germline V gene sequence: CDR1 SNHLY, CDR2 FYNNEI.

The chain carries TRBV28 and TRBJ2-7, with TRBD2 matching over 12 bases. Germline V gene sequence: CDR1 MDHEN, CDR2 SYDVKM. The V and J ends lost 4 bases and 9 bases, in that order; junction bases with no gene match: 13. This CDR3 spans 16 amino acids. CDR3 amino acids: CASSSFVLTSGSLQYF. As DNA, the CDR3 is TGTGCCAGCAGTTCCTTCGTATTGACTAGCGGGAGTTTGCAGTACTTC. The entire variable domain, with the rest obtained from reference TRBV28 and TRBJ2-7, is as follows: DVKVTQSSRYLVKRTGEKVFLECVQDMDHENMFWYRQDPGLGLRLIYFSYDVKMKEKGDIPEGYSVSREKKERFSLILESASTNQTSMYLCASSSFVLTSGSLQYFGPGTRLTVT.

The V gene is TRBV6-1, the J gene TRBJ2-2; TRBD1 matches 7 bases. Trimming took 4 bases from V and 2 from J; bases not matched to a gene: 7. CDR3 length equals 16 residues. CDR1 and CDR2 from the germline V gene are MNHNS and SASEGT. CDR3 protein: CASSARRDRNTGELFF. DNA for the CDR3: TGTGCCAGCAGTGCGAGAAGGGACAGAAACACCGGGGAGCTGTTTTTT.

V is TRBV20-1 and J is TRBJ2-1; D remains ambiguous. Germline-derived CDR1 and CDR2 are DFQATT and SNEGSKA (reference sequence). The CDR3 spans 11 residues. V was trimmed by 5 bases and J by 6 bases, leaving 8 bases between them. CDR3 sequence reads: CSAPQLNEQFF. As DNA, the CDR3 is TGCAGTGCTCCACAACTCAATGAGCAGTTCTTC.